These 5 T cell receptor beta chains came from one sample sequenced in a study of blood T cell repertoires in COVID-19. Some clones are missing from TCRdb's copy, which holds only in-frame ones; the method was immunoSEQ multiplex PCR. The sample holds around 200,000 clones, 83% seen once. The sequenced material came from peripheral blood. The receptor set was obtained from a woman in her thirties or forties with acute or convalescent COVID-19.

The rearrangement links TRBV27 to TRBJ2-7; D possibly corresponds to TRBD1 (5 bases). Deletions cut 3 bases from V and 6 bases from J, with 9 bases between. The CDR3 contains 12 residues. From germline, CDR1 is MNHEY and CDR2 SMNVEV (reference sequence). CDR3 region: CASSFGAGEQYF. The CDR3 DNA reads TGTGCCAGCAGTTTTGGGGCCGGCGAGCAGTACTTC.

J is TRBJ2-7 and V is TRBV28; TRBD1 agrees at 10 bases. CDR1 MDHEN and CDR2 SYDVKM come from the germline V gene. The CDR3 extends over 14 amino acids. Trimming removed 3 bases from V and 2 bases from J; junction bases left unmatched: 1. The CDR3 bases are TGTGCCAGCAGTTTGGGGACAGGGGCCTACGAGCAGTACTTC. Protein sequence: CASSLGTGAYEQYF.

The rearrangement links TRBV6-1 to TRBJ1-5, with D possibly matching TRBD1 (6 bases). Trimming stripped 1 base from V and 4 bases from J, with 29 bases between. Germline V gene data show CDR1 as MNHNS and CDR2 as SASEGT. The length of the CDR3 is 21 residues. The CDR3 DNA is TGTGCCAGCAGTGAAGTTTACCGCAGGGGCCTTTTTACCCCGTTGAATCAGCCCCAGCATTTT. It is translated as CASSEVYRRGLFTPLNQPQHF.

A single count supports this clone. The chain employs TRBV9 and TRBJ2-1; no clear D gene. This CDR3 comprises 11 residues. Germline V gives CDR1 SGDLS, CDR2 YYNGEE. V was trimmed by 0 bases and J by 8 bases, leaving 3 bases between them. The DNA of the CDR3 is TGTGCCAGCAGCGTAGCGGATGAGCAGTTCTTC. It translates to CASSVADEQFF.

The chain couples TRBV15 to TRBJ1-2; D may be TRBD1 (6 bases). V was trimmed by 0 bases and J by 6 bases, leaving 17 bases between them. This CDR3 has 16 residues. In germline, CDR1 is LNHNV, CDR2 YYDKDF (reference sequence). CDR3: CATSRDWTVTGNGYTF. CDR3 DNA: TGTGCCACCAGCAGAGATTGGACAGTCACCGGCAATGGCTACACCTTC.